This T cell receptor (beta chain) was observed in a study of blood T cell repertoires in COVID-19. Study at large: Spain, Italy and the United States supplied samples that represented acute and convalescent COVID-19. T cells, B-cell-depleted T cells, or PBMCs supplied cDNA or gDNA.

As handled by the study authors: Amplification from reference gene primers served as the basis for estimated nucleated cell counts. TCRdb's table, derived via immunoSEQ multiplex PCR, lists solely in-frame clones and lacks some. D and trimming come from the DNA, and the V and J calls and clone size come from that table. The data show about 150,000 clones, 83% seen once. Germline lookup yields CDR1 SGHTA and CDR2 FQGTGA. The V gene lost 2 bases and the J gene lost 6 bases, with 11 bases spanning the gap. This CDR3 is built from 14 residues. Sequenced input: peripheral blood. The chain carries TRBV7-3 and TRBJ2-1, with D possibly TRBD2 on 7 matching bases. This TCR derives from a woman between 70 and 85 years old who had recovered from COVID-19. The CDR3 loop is CASSLDGGRNEQFF. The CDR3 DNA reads TGTGCCAGCAGCTTAGACGGGGGGCGCAATGAGCAGTTCTTC.